This T cell receptor beta chain appears in the sequencing data of a study of breast tumors, draining lymph nodes, adjacent tissues. Study-level findings and limits: Luminal-like breast cancer showed significantly greater tumor-nontumor repertoire similarity than basal-like breast cancer did. Compared with lymph nodes, tumors were less diverse; compared with nontumor tissue, more. Findings are consistent with lymph node origin and intratumoral expansion of most tumor T cells. Data only fit, rather than demonstrated, lymph node origin of most tumor T cells.

This clonotype occurred many times. The antigen remains undetermined. TCRdb reprocessed the multiplex PCR reads with MiXCR, giving one entry per CDR3 protein. Of fewer than 250,000 distinct CDR3 sequences in the sample, about 30% were seen once. V gave up 5 bases and J gave up 0 bases, with 14 bases separating them. The CDR3 totals 15 residues. Germline V lookup: CDR1 SGHTA, CDR2 FQGNSA. Samples came from axillary lymph nodes draining the breast cancer. The sample taken for sequencing was axillary lymph node tissue. This sequence originates from a female donor with breast cancer. Some clones in this sample may be carry-over from other donors' samples. The chain has TRBV7-2 and TRBJ2-7; no clear D. The CDR3 reads CASSPGSSHSYEQYF. The CDR3 bases are TGTGCCAGCAGCCCCGGTAGCTCGCACTCCTACGAGCAGTACTTC.